This TCR beta chain was sequenced for a study of T cell responses to AZD1222 COVID-19 vaccine. Some clones are missing from TCRdb's copy, which holds only in-frame ones; the method was immunoSEQ multiplex PCR. The sample shows 110,000 to 150,000 clones, around 87% of them seen only once. Germline CDR1 is SGHNT and CDR2 is YYREEE (reference sequence). V gave up 4 bases and J gave up 8 bases; unmatched junction bases: 12. The CDR3 contains 15 residues. This TCR was recovered from an adult in good health. This chain links TRBV5-4 with TRBJ1-2; the match to TRBD1 covers 9 bases. The specimen was peripheral blood, collected on day 0 of AZD1222 vaccination. The CDR3 here is CASSDRDRELRGYTF. The DNA of the CDR3 is TGTGCCAGCAGCGACCGGGACAGGGAGTTAAGGGGCTACACCTTC.